There are many counts of the clone carrying this T cell receptor (beta chain). Antigen specificity is unknown. The data were taken from a study of response to subunit inactivated influenza vaccine. Study-level findings and limits: Authors suggested seasonal influenza vaccinations each recruit few new T cells.

This CDR3 region has 13 residues. V was shortened by 3 bases and J by 5 bases, with 8 bases between the two germline ends. The germline gives CDR1 LGHNA, CDR2 YSLEER. TCRdb processed the RT-PCR reads anew with MiXCR; each CDR3 protein has one entry. The repertoire holds some 500,000 distinct CDR3 sequences, under 15% seen once, with about an eighth in the top ten. This TCR came from a man aged 50-59 years who received an inactivated influenza vaccine. V usage is TRBV4-3 and J usage is TRBJ2-1; D might be TRBD2 (6 bases). The input for sequencing was PBMCs from blood, taken about 40 days after vaccination. CDR3 amino acids: CASSHSGHNEQFF. The CDR3, as DNA: TGCGCCAGCAGCCACAGCGGGCACAATGAGCAGTTCTTC.